The 10 T cell receptor beta chains presented below share a single source sample, sequenced in a study of cytomegalovirus exposure and HLA in healthy donors. Primers included in the PCR were 60 Vbeta and 13 Jbeta primers. Clones were sequenced by immunoSEQ multiplex PCR, and TCRdb holds only the in-frame ones, with some missing. Of roughly 190,000 clones detected, about 80% appear once; the ten largest clones hold around 3.5%. Sequenced: PBMCs. All receptors derive from a man aged 40-49 years in good health and CMV-seropositive.

V and J are TRBV5-1 and TRBJ1-1; 7 nucleotides align to TRBD1. The CDR3 spans 15 residues. Trimming removed 3 bases from V and 5 bases from J; junction bases left unmatched: 10. Germline CDR1 reads SGHRS; CDR2 reads YFSETQ. CDR3 in amino acids: CASSYGPAGGTEAFF. The CDR3 DNA sequence: TGCGCCAGCAGCTATGGGCCGGCAGGGGGGACTGAAGCTTTCTTT.

The rearrangement links TRBV28 to TRBJ2-3, with 8 nucleotides matching TRBD2. CDR3 length equals 15 residues. The germline gives CDR1 MDHEN, CDR2 SYDVKM. After removal of 4 bases from V and 0 bases from J, the junction contained 3 bases not matched to a gene. CDR3: CASSSRGRSTDTQYF. The CDR3, as DNA: TGTGCCAGCAGTTCCCGCGGGAGGAGCACAGATACGCAGTATTTT.

Remarks on this clone: In the same sample, other DNA sequences code for this CDR3. The CDR3 nucleotides read TGCGCCAGCAGCTTGGGAGGTCAAGAGACCCAGTACTTC. This sequence encodes CASSLGGQETQYF. The rearrangement links TRBV5-1 to TRBJ2-5; D remains unclear. Germline V gene lookup returns CDR1 SGHRS and CDR2 YFSETQ. This CDR3 has 13 amino acids. With 0 bases removed from V and 2 bases from J, the gap between germline ends came to 5 bases.

V gene TRBV19 combines with J gene TRBJ1-2; D call uncertain. The CDR3 contains 16 residues. Deletions cut 1 base from V and 0 bases from J, with 12 bases between. Per germline, CDR1 LNHDA and CDR2 SQIVND (reference sequence). The CDR3 DNA is TGTGCCAGTAGTATAGCAGGCAGTGGCGCTAACTATGGCTACACCTTC. Encoded protein: CASSIAGSGANYGYTF. Full variable domain (missing parts from reference TRBV19 and TRBJ1-2): DGGITQSPKYLFRKEGQNVTLSCEQNLNHDAMYWYRQDPGQGLRLIYYSQIVNDFQKGDIAEGYSVSREKKESFPLTVTSAQKNPTAFYLCASSIAGSGANYGYTFGSGTRLTVV.

The sample holds a few counts of this clone. The chain is built from TRBV5-1 and TRBJ2-5; TRBD1 matches at 8 bases. The V gene's germline CDR1 is SGHRS and CDR2 YFSETQ. CDR3 size: 16 residues. V lost 4 bases and J lost 3; bases outside the gene matches: 11. CDR3 region: CASSPSNGQGEETQYF. Here the CDR3 DNA reads TGCGCCAGCAGCCCCTCCAACGGACAGGGAGAAGAGACCCAGTACTTC.

CDR3 DNA: TGTGCCAGCAGTGAATGGACAGAAAGCAATCAGCCCCAGCATTTT. Its translation: CASSEWTESNQPQHF. The chain is built from TRBV2 and TRBJ1-5; TRBD1 might be the D (6 bases). The ends were cut back, 2 bases at V and 1 base at J, with 9 bases in the middle. The CDR3 has 15 amino acids. CDR1 is SNHLY and CDR2 is FYNNEI in the germline V gene. Variable domain in full (rest from reference TRBV2 and TRBJ1-5): EPEVTQTPSHQVTQMGQEVILRCVPISNHLYFYWYRQILGQKVEFLVSFYNNEISEKSEIFDDQFSVERPDGSNFTLKIRSTKLEDSAMYFCASSEWTESNQPQHFGDGTRLSIL.

Concerning this clone: The junction departs from germline at one end; a sequencing error may be responsible. The same CDR3 is also encoded by other DNA sequences in this sample. CDR3 protein: CVSSQDEGRAGYTF. In DNA, the CDR3 is TGTGTCAGCAGCCAAGATGAAGGGAGGGCTGGCTACACCTTC. The rearrangement links TRBV4-1 to TRBJ1-2; unclear D gene. Germline lookup yields CDR1 MGHRA and CDR2 YSYEKL. The CDR3 has 14 amino acids.

The rearrangement joins TRBV6-6 to TRBJ1-1, with 9 positions matching TRBD1. Germline trimming cut 6 bases from V and 9 bases from J; bases unmatched to any gene: 5. This CDR3 spans 12 amino acids. Looked up from germline, CDR1 is MNHNY and CDR2 is SVGAGI (reference sequence). The CDR3 loop reads CASRQGARKAFF. CDR3 coding DNA: TGTGCCAGCAGACAGGGGGCGCGGAAAGCTTTCTTT.

This chain links TRBV9 with TRBJ1-2; TRBD1 aligns across 9 bases. Trimming removed 4 bases from V and 4 bases from J; junction bases left unmatched: 5. CDR1 is SGDLS, CDR2 YYNGEE, per germline. The CDR3 spans 14 residues. CDR3 amino acids: CASSPTGGGYGYTF. Here the CDR3 DNA reads TGTGCCAGCAGCCCCACAGGGGGCGGCTATGGCTACACCTTC.

The chain couples TRBV18 to TRBJ1-1; 9 bases line up with TRBD1. Germline V gene lookup returns CDR1 KGHSH and CDR2 LQKENI. The CDR3 runs 14 residues. V trimming: 4 bases; J trimming: 5 bases; junction bases outside the gene matches: 5. The CDR3 nucleotides are TGTGCCAGCTCACTAAGACAGGGGGGGACTGAAGCTTTCTTT. This encodes CASSLRQGGTEAFF.